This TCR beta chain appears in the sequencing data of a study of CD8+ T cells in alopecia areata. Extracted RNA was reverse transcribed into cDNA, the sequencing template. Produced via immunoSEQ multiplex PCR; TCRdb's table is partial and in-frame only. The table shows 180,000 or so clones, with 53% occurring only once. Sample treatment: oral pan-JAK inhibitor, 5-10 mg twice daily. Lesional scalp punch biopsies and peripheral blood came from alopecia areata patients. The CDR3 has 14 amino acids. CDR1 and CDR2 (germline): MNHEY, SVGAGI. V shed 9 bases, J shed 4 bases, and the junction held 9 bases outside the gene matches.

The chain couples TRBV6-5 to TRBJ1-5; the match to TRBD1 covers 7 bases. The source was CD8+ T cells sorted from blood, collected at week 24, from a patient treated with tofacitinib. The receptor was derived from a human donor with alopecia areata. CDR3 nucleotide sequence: TGTGCCAGTAGCGAGGGGGCCATTAATCAGCCCCAGCATTTT. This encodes CASSEGAINQPQHF.